The 23 T cell receptor beta chains below come from one sample, sequenced in a study of identifying expanded T cells in peripheral blood. Sequencing used immunoSEQ multiplex PCR; TCRdb keeps in-frame clones, though not all of them. Seen here are roughly 82,000 clones, almost 85% observed once, and the top ten hold 18%. Sequenced input: blood. The receptor set was obtained from a person aged 18-70 years in good health.

The genes are TRBV9 and TRBJ2-7; tentative D call: TRBD2 (5 bases). There are 14 residues in the CDR3. V was trimmed by 0 bases and J by 0 bases, leaving 7 bases between them. Germline V gives CDR1 SGDLS, CDR2 YYNGEE. The CDR3 region has the DNA TGTGCCAGCAGCGTAGACGGGGACTCCTACGAGCAGTACTTC. Amino acid sequence: CASSVDGDSYEQYF. The whole variable domain, remainder taken from reference TRBV9 and TRBJ2-7, is DSGVTQTPKHLITATGQRVTLRCSPRSGDLSVYWYQQSLDQGLQFLIQYYNGEERAKGNILERFSAQQFPDLHSELNLSSLELGDSALYFCASSVDGDSYEQYFGPGTRLTVT.

This chain uses TRBV2 with TRBJ2-1; D uncertain. Trimming removed 2 bases from V and 8 bases from J, with 10 bases in between. Germline assignment: CDR1 SNHLY and CDR2 FYNNEI. The CDR3 runs to 13 residues. CDR3 sequence reads: CASSENGWDEQFF. In DNA, the CDR3 is TGTGCCAGCAGTGAAAATGGGTGGGATGAGCAGTTCTTC.

The chain recombines TRBV19 with TRBJ1-1; the D is unclear. The CDR3 consists of 14 residues. Trimming left V 0 bases short and J 3 bases short, with 8 bases between. Germline-derived CDR1 and CDR2 are LNHDA and SQIVND (reference sequence). The CDR3 DNA reads TGTGCCAGTAGTATAGATCTTTGGTACACTGAAGCTTTCTTT. Translation: CASSIDLWYTEAFF. Filled out from reference TRBV19 and TRBJ1-1, the complete variable domain reads DGGITQSPKYLFRKEGQNVTLSCEQNLNHDAMYWYRQDPGQGLRLIYYSQIVNDFQKGDIAEGYSVSREKKESFPLTVTSAQKNPTAFYLCASSIDLWYTEAFFGQGTRLTVV.

This rearrangement joins TRBV11-3 to TRBJ1-1; D is perhaps TRBD1 (5 bases). The CDR3 has 17 residues. CDR1 is SGHNT, CDR2 YENEEA, per germline. V gave up 0 bases and J gave up 4 bases, with 18 bases separating them. The CDR3 nucleotides read TGTGCCAGCAGCTTAGAGGGACCCCGCGAATTGAGCACTGAAGCTTTCTTT. It is translated as CASSLEGPRELSTEAFF.

This clone was seen just once. The rearrangement uses TRBV19 and TRBJ2-7; TRBD2 matches at 9 bases. Germline V gene lookup returns CDR1 LNHDA and CDR2 SQIVND (reference sequence). V lost 6 bases, J lost 3 bases, and 3 bases stayed unmatched. This CDR3 is built from 13 residues. CDR3 in amino acids: CASRRTSDYEQYF. CDR3 bases: TGTGCCAGTAGGCGGACTAGCGACTACGAGCAGTACTTC.

This chain uses TRBV5-5 with TRBJ2-6; D unresolved. Trimming pared 1 base from V and 0 bases from J, leaving 11 bases between. The CDR3 has 17 residues. In germline, CDR1 is SGHKS, CDR2 YYEKEE (reference sequence). CDR3 nucleotides: TGTGCCAGCAGCTTGCGCATTGGGGTCTCTGGGGCCAACGTCCTGACTTTC. Translated, it gives CASSLRIGVSGANVLTF.

V and J are TRBV7-3 and TRBJ1-1; TRBD1 is a possible D gene (6 bases). The CDR3 covers 14 residues. The V end lost 3 bases, the J end lost 0 bases, and 8 bases lay between the germline ends. CDR1 is SGHTA, CDR2 FQGTGA, per germline. In nucleotides, the CDR3 is TGTGCCAGCAGCTTGGGGGCCTTGAACACTGAAGCTTTCTTT. Its translation: CASSLGALNTEAFF.

The chain's CDR3 is CASSAGVTGELFF. The DNA of the CDR3 is TGTGCCAGCAGCGCGGGGGTAACCGGGGAGCTGTTTTTT. The chain employs TRBV7-3 and TRBJ2-2, with 7 bases identical to TRBD2. V was pared by 5 bases and J by 5 bases, with 2 bases of the junction left unmatched. The CDR3 loop spans 13 amino acids. CDR1 and CDR2 (germline): SGHTA, FQGTGA.

CDR3 nucleotide sequence: TGCGCCAGCAGCCAAGGGACACCGGGAAACACCATATATTTT. Its translation: CASSQGTPGNTIYF. The chain recombines TRBV4-3 with TRBJ1-3; possibly TRBD1 for D (5 bases). Germline V CDR1 and CDR2: LGHNA, YSLEER. This CDR3 region has 14 residues. Trimming pared 1 base from V and 4 bases from J, leaving 8 bases between.

This clone appeared a single time. The J gene is TRBJ1-5, the V gene TRBV6-1; possible D gene TRBD1, 5 bases. Looked up from germline, CDR1 is MNHNS and CDR2 is SASEGT. This CDR3 has 16 residues. Trimming took off 0 bases at V and 5 bases at J, with 14 bases between the two ends. The CDR3 DNA follows: TGTGCCAGCAGTGAAGCACTCACAGGTACGGATCAGCCCCAGCATTTT. It is translated as CASSEALTGTDQPQHF.

This chain uses TRBV7-9 with TRBJ2-7; 12 bases agree with TRBD2. The V gene end was trimmed by 5 bases and the J gene end by 6 bases; junction bases not matched to a gene: 8. CDR1 SEHNR and CDR2 FQNEAQ come from the germline V gene (reference sequence). The CDR3 extends over 15 amino acids. For the CDR3, the DNA is TGTGCCAGCAGCCCGAGCTCTAGCGGGAGGGGCGAGCAGTACTTC. Encoded protein: CASSPSSSGRGEQYF.

The rearrangement joins TRBV6-6 to TRBJ1-2; 9 nucleotides align to TRBD1. Germline CDR1 and CDR2: MNHNY and SVGAGI (reference sequence). This CDR3 region has 15 residues. Trimming took 6 bases from V and 6 from J; bases not matched to a gene: 11. The CDR3 DNA reads TGTGCCAGCAGACCCTATGGGACAGGGAGGGATGGCTACACCTTC. Translated: CASRPYGTGRDGYTF.

This rearrangement joins TRBV7-2 to TRBJ2-4, with D possibly TRBD1 on 5 matching bases. Per the germline V gene, CDR1 is SGHTA and CDR2 is FQGNSA. With 1 base removed from V and 9 bases from J, the gap between germline ends came to 7 bases. The CDR3 spans 12 residues. The CDR3 here is CASSLETGIQYF. In DNA form, the CDR3 reads TGTGCCAGCAGCTTAGAAACAGGCATTCAGTACTTC.

The rearrangement uses TRBV6-6 and TRBJ1-5; D ambiguous. The V end lost 2 bases, the J end lost 7 bases, and 9 bases lay between the germline ends. The CDR3 is made up of 13 amino acids. CDR1 MNHNY and CDR2 SVGAGI come from the germline V gene (reference sequence). CDR3 amino acids: CASSYGELQPQHF. The CDR3, as DNA: TGTGCCAGCAGTTACGGGGAACTGCAGCCCCAGCATTTT.

The V gene is TRBV6-5, the J gene TRBJ2-7; D perhaps matches TRBD1 (5 bases). The length of the CDR3 is 15 residues. V lost 0 bases to trimming and J lost 3 bases, with 12 bases between them. Germline V gene lookup returns CDR1 MNHEY and CDR2 SVGAGI. DNA for the CDR3: TGTGCCAGCAGTTACTCGGTCCAGGGTAGCTACGAGCAGTACTTC. It encodes CASSYSVQGSYEQYF.

The chain recombines TRBV5-1 with TRBJ2-1, with D possibly called TRBD1 or TRBD2 (5 bases each). Germline V lookup: CDR1 SGHRS, CDR2 YFSETQ. This CDR3 contains 18 residues. V gave up 2 bases and J gave up 0 bases, with 18 bases separating them. CDR3 loop: CASSFRDPLPRSYNEQFF. CDR3 nucleotide sequence: TGCGCCAGCAGCTTCCGGGACCCCCTTCCCCGCTCCTACAATGAGCAGTTCTTC.

The V call is TRBV6-5, the J call TRBJ2-7; 11 nucleotides align to TRBD2. CDR3 length equals 14 residues. CDR1 is MNHEY, CDR2 SVGAGI, per germline. Germline trimming cut 7 bases from V and 3 bases from J; bases unmatched to any gene: 5. Here the CDR3 DNA reads TGTGCCAGCACCGGGACTAGCGGCAACTACGAGCAGTACTTC. This encodes CASTGTSGNYEQYF.

This chain uses TRBV5-1 with TRBJ2-7, with 12 bases aligning to TRBD1. The CDR3 totals 14 residues. Germline V lookup: CDR1 SGHRS, CDR2 YFSETQ. The J segment lost 5 bases and the V segment lost 3 bases, leaving 3 bases of the junction unmatched. CDR3 DNA sequence: TGCGCCAGCAGCTCCTGGGACAGGGGGCACGAGCAGTACTTC. This translates into CASSSWDRGHEQYF.

This chain uses TRBV28 with TRBJ2-4; weak D call: TRBD2 (6 bases). CDR1 is MDHEN, CDR2 SYDVKM, per germline. Trimming removed 3 bases at V and 3 bases at J, with 9 bases between. The CDR3 extends over 14 amino acids. The CDR3 is CASSFGGSKNIQYF. As DNA, the CDR3 is TGTGCCAGCAGTTTTGGAGGGAGCAAAAACATTCAGTACTTC.

The CDR3 spells CARSLSDRYEQYF. The DNA of the CDR3 is TGTGCCAGAAGCTTGTCGGACAGGTACGAGCAGTACTTC. V and J are TRBV5-3 and TRBJ2-7, with TRBD1 matching over 7 bases. TRBV5-3 is annotated as an ORF whose role is uncertain. The ends lost 1 base at V and 4 bases at J; junction bases unmatched: 2. The CDR3 is 13 residues long.

The chain recombines TRBV4-2 with TRBJ2-1, with 14 bases identical to TRBD2. This CDR3 is 20 amino acids long. J lost 5 bases, V lost 3 bases, and 15 bases had no gene match. The germline V gene has CDR1 LGHNA and CDR2 YNFKEQ. The CDR3 sequence: CASSQGSGTSGSNLNNEQFF. In DNA form, the CDR3 reads TGTGCCAGCAGCCAGGGCAGCGGGACTAGCGGGAGTAACTTAAACAATGAGCAGTTCTTC.

This rearrangement joins TRBV9 to TRBJ2-7; 11 nucleotides line up with TRBD2. CDR3 size: 14 residues. V lost 0 bases, J lost 9 bases, and 5 bases stayed unmatched. CDR1 and CDR2 (germline): SGDLS, YYNGEE. Here the CDR3 reads CASSVELAGALQYF. CDR3 coding DNA: TGTGCCAGCAGCGTAGAACTAGCGGGAGCTCTGCAGTACTTC.

The genes are TRBV20-1 and TRBJ2-3; D gene unclear. CDR3 length: 11 residues. Germline CDR1 reads DFQATT; CDR2 reads SNEGSKA (reference sequence). With 1 base removed from V and 7 bases from J, the gap between germline ends came to 6 bases. The CDR3 DNA is TGCAGTGCTAGAGTTCATAATACGCAGTATTTT. It is translated as CSARVHNTQYF.